The sequence of this TCR beta chain was determined in a study of cytomegalovirus exposure and HLA in healthy donors. Study-level results: Looking again later, the authors saw that most CMV-associated TCR beta chains seemed HLA-restricted. Later, TCR association rates were found to vary by HLA locus, highest for DRB1 and lowest for HLA-C. The likely explanation for a cluster of highly shared sequence variants was sequencing artifact.

Every donor was a healthy person donating bone marrow. The CDR3 is made up of 13 amino acids. Germline V gene lookup returns CDR1 MNHNS and CDR2 SASEGT. The V end was cut by 7 bases, the J end by 0 bases, with 7 bases between. PCR amplification relied on 60 Vbeta primers (plus 13 Jbeta primers). Repertoires were generated with immunoSEQ multiplex PCR, while TCRdb's copy carries only in-frame clones and drops some. In the table there are about 180,000 clones, 70% to 80% of which are singletons. With respect to this clone: Its matching antigen is unknown.

The sequenced sample was PBMCs. The receptor comes from a man aged 55 to 69 in good health and CMV-seronegative. V usage is TRBV6-1 and J usage is TRBJ1-5; D unclear. The CDR3 loop reads CASNPYSNQPQHF. CDR3 DNA sequence: TGTGCCAGCAACCCCTATAGCAATCAGCCCCAGCATTTT.